This T cell receptor (beta chain) derives from a study of regulatory T cells in long-lasting Graves disease. Broader study findings: Persistent cases favored TRBV28, TRBJ1-2 and TRBJ2-5.

Assembly of TCR beta libraries relied on iRepertoire HTBI primers together with Arm-PCR of CDR3 regions. TCRdb re-called the multiplex PCR reads with MiXCR, one entry per CDR3 protein. Here the sample spans around 400,000 distinct CDR3 sequences, over 12% being singletons. Comments on this clonotype: Antigen specificity is unknown.

The CDR3 is 12 amino acids. The V end lost 3 bases, the J end lost 4 bases, and 6 bases lay between the germline ends. Time point of the sample: newly diagnosed GD, antithyroid drugs for less than 3 months. Extracted PBMC RNA gave rise to the TCR library. Graves' disease diagnosis used American Thyroid Association guidelines. Patients came from an endocrinology department in Xi'an, China. The sample was also reused in another study, on T cells in Graves' hyperthyroidism and ophthalmopathy. That study adds: The HTBI primer set drove a first-round RT-PCR of the TCR CDR3.

The V gene is TRBV12-3 or TRBV12-4, the J gene TRBJ1-2; D uncertain. The receptor was isolated from a woman aged 40 to 50 with Graves disease. The sequenced sample was peripheral blood mononuclear cells (PBMCs), obtained at new diagnosis, from a patient treated with antithyroid drugs. The CDR3 reads CASSFSVYGYTF. CDR3 coding DNA: TGTGCCAGCAGTTTTTCGGTCTATGGCTACACCTTC.